The 26 T cell receptor beta chains listed next were all sequenced from one sample in a study of graft-versus-host responses after intestinal transplantation. What these receptors recognize is not known. TCRdb keeps only in-frame clones here, not all; method: immunoSEQ multiplex PCR. The sample records 85,000 to 130,000 clones, less than 90% being singletons. Sequenced here: unstimulated CD4+ T cells sorted from spleen or lymph node cells, sampled before intestinal transplant. Receptors originate from a human donor who received an intestinal transplant.

The CDR3 DNA reads TGTGCCAGCAGCCGTGGGGGGATGGATACGCAGTATTTT. Translating gives CASSRGGMDTQYF. This chain connects TRBV5-6 to TRBJ2-3; D perhaps matches TRBD2 (6 bases). CDR1 is SGHDT and CDR2 is YYEEEE in the germline V gene. Trimming pared 4 bases from V and 6 bases from J, leaving 12 bases between. The CDR3 covers 13 residues.

Here the CDR3 reads CASSLRQVGQPQHF. DNA for the CDR3: TGTGCCAGCAGCTTGCGCCAGGTGGGCCAGCCCCAGCATTTT. The V call is TRBV5-6, the J call TRBJ1-5, with D unresolved. The CDR3 extends over 14 amino acids. Trimming shortened V by 1 base and J by 7 bases, and 12 bases separated the two germline ends. Germline V CDR1 and CDR2: SGHDT, YYEEEE.

The chain links TRBV2 to TRBJ1-1; possible D gene TRBD1, 5 bases. Trimming shortened V by 7 bases and J by 2 bases, and 11 bases separated the two germline ends. Germline V gene lookup returns CDR1 SNHLY and CDR2 FYNNEI. This CDR3 comprises 13 residues. The CDR3: CASTGTGNTEAFF. The CDR3 coding sequence is TGTGCCAGCACAGGGACGGGAAACACTGAAGCTTTCTTT.

This chain connects TRBV6-1 to TRBJ2-7; D might be TRBD1 (5 bases). The CDR3 sequence is 14 residues long. V lost 5 bases to trimming and J lost 2 bases, with 13 bases between them. Germline CDR1 and CDR2: MNHNS and SASEGT. The CDR3 reads CASSSRTPTYEQYF. In nucleotides, the CDR3 is TGTGCCAGCAGTTCCCGGACACCTACCTACGAGCAGTACTTC.

The DNA of the CDR3 is TGCAGCGTTGAAGAGCCAGAATGGCGTGGAAACACCATATATTTT. The encoded protein is CSVEEPEWRGNTIYF. The V and J genes are TRBV29-1 and TRBJ1-3; no reliable D call. This CDR3 is 15 amino acids long. Per germline, CDR1 SQVTM and CDR2 ANQGSEA. Trimming cost V 0 bases and J 3 bases, with 12 bases left between them.

This chain links TRBV7-2 with TRBJ2-1, with D unresolved. The CDR3 contains 14 residues. Germline V gives CDR1 SGHTA, CDR2 FQGNSA. Trimming removed 4 bases from V and 7 bases from J, with 14 bases in between. The DNA of the CDR3 is TGTGCCAGCAGCTGGCCCCCTCCCGGAAATGAGCAGTTCTTC. It is translated as CASSWPPPGNEQFF. The variable domain in full, completed from reference TRBV7-2 and TRBJ2-1, reads GAGVSQSPSNKVTEKGKDVELRCDPISGHTALYWYRQSLGQGLEFLIYFQGNSAPDKSGLPSDRFSAERTGGSVSTLTIQRTQQEDSAVYLCASSWPPPGNEQFFGPGTRLTVL.

The rearrangement joins TRBV14 to TRBJ1-1, with 7 nucleotides matching TRBD1. Per the germline V gene, CDR1 is SGHDN and CDR2 is FVKESK. J was trimmed by 1 base and V by 5 bases; bases with no gene match: 7. This CDR3 is built from 15 residues. CDR3 amino acids: CASSCYRGGNTEAFF. Here the CDR3 DNA reads TGTGCCAGCAGCTGCTACAGGGGAGGGAACACTGAAGCTTTCTTT.

The V gene is TRBV28, the J gene TRBJ1-6; D unclear. Per the germline V gene, CDR1 is MDHEN and CDR2 is SYDVKM. This CDR3 has 13 amino acids. V was trimmed by 3 bases and J by 0 bases, leaving 0 bases between them. The CDR3 DNA reads TGTGCCAGCAGTTTCTCCTATAATTCACCCCTCCACTTT. Translating gives CASSFSYNSPLHF.

The chain joins TRBV28 to TRBJ1-1; no clear D. The length of the CDR3 is 14 residues. CDR1 and CDR2 from the germline V gene are MDHEN and SYDVKM. V was shortened by 7 bases and J by 4 bases, with 16 bases between the two germline ends. The DNA for the CDR3 is TGTGCCAGCAACCCGAGTTCTCCTGCCACTGAAGCTTTCTTT. Encoded protein: CASNPSSPATEAFF.

The chain joins TRBV19 to TRBJ1-5, with TRBD1 as a possible D gene (6 bases). The CDR3 length is 14 residues. Germline-derived CDR1 and CDR2 are LNHDA and SQIVND (reference sequence). V lost 3 bases and J lost 4, with 10 bases in between. The CDR3 loop is CASSITGPNQPQHF. CDR3 DNA: TGTGCCAGTAGTATTACAGGGCCTAATCAGCCCCAGCATTTT.

The rearrangement links TRBV7-9 to TRBJ1-6; 9 bases agree with TRBD1. The CDR3 extends over 15 amino acids. Germline values: CDR1 SEHNR, CDR2 FQNEAQ (reference sequence). The V gene end was trimmed by 5 bases and the J gene end by 9 bases; junction bases not matched to a gene: 8. DNA of the CDR3: TGTGCCAGCAGCCCCTCCGGGACAGGGACTTCACCCCTCCACTTT. Encoded protein: CASSPSGTGTSPLHF.

The J gene is TRBJ2-3, the V gene TRBV6-5, with unresolved D. Germline CDR1 is MNHEY and CDR2 is SVGAGI. This CDR3 is 14 amino acids long. Between the trimmed V and J ends, which lost 6 bases and 2 bases, there was a span of 12 bases. The CDR3 DNA follows: TGTGCCAGCAGGCTAGAGGCACTCACAGATACGCAGTATTTT. Encoded protein: CASRLEALTDTQYF.

This chain uses TRBV5-5 with TRBJ2-7; D might be TRBD1 or TRBD2, each matching 5 bases. The V end lost 6 bases, the J end lost 6 bases, and 19 bases lay between the germline ends. This CDR3 spans 14 amino acids. The germline gives CDR1 SGHKS, CDR2 YYEKEE (reference sequence). The CDR3 bases are TGTGCCAGCAACTCGGGACGGCCCACGGGCGAGCAGTACTTC. Translation gives CASNSGRPTGEQYF.

This clone came up once. The chain employs TRBV5-5 and TRBJ1-1, with D unresolved. The V end lost 4 bases, the J end lost 0 bases, and 13 bases lay between the germline ends. This CDR3 is built from 15 residues. Germline V lookup: CDR1 SGHKS, CDR2 YYEKEE (reference sequence). The CDR3 here is CASSRGRAMNTEAFF. CDR3 DNA sequence: TGTGCCAGCAGCCGAGGTCGGGCCATGAACACTGAAGCTTTCTTT.

This chain uses TRBV9 with TRBJ2-1, with TRBD2 identical over 7 bases. The V gene end was trimmed by 0 bases and the J gene end by 4 bases; junction bases not matched to a gene: 4. The CDR3 has 15 residues. The germline V gene has CDR1 SGDLS and CDR2 YYNGEE. CDR3 protein: CASSVASGAYNEQFF. The CDR3 nucleotides are TGTGCCAGCAGCGTAGCTAGCGGAGCTTACAATGAGCAGTTCTTC.

V is TRBV12-5 and J is TRBJ1-2, with a possible D match to TRBD1 (6 bases). V lost 4 bases and J 7 bases, leaving 16 bases between the germline ends. The CDR3 is made up of 14 amino acids. Germline V CDR1 and CDR2: LGHNT, FRNRAP. CDR3 amino acids: CASGSSRQVSGYTF. CDR3 nucleotides: TGTGCTAGTGGTTCTTCTAGACAGGTCTCTGGCTACACCTTC.

V gene TRBV30 combines with J gene TRBJ2-7; 7 bases are shared with TRBD1. Germline V lookup: CDR1 GTSNPN, CDR2 SVGIG (reference sequence). The CDR3 length is 12 residues. V was pared by 8 bases and J by 0 bases, with 4 bases of the junction left unmatched. CDR3 DNA sequence: TGTGCCACAGGGGTTAGCTCCTACGAGCAGTACTTC. Translated, it gives CATGVSSYEQYF.

The chain uses TRBV10-1 and TRBJ2-3; 7 nucleotides match TRBD2. The V gene's germline CDR1 is WNHNN and CDR2 SYGVQD (reference sequence). CDR3 length: 14 residues. V trimming: 4 bases; J trimming: 6 bases; junction bases outside the gene matches: 7. In DNA, the CDR3 is TGCGCCAGCAGTGGCCTAGAGGGAGGGGATACGCAGTATTTT. This sequence encodes CASSGLEGGDTQYF.

The J gene is TRBJ2-2, the V gene TRBV5-5; no clear D. The CDR3 sequence is 13 residues long. The germline V gene encodes CDR1 SGHKS and CDR2 YYEKEE (reference sequence). V was shortened by 2 bases and J by 4 bases, with 6 bases between the two germline ends. The CDR3 sequence is CASSFLPTGELFF. CDR3 bases: TGTGCCAGCAGCTTTCTCCCCACCGGGGAGCTGTTTTTT.

The CDR3 DNA reads TGTGCCAGCAGTTACTCGATTCCGGTCGGGAGAGAAGCTTTCTTT. This codes for CASSYSIPVGREAFF. The J gene is TRBJ1-1, the V gene TRBV6-6; D call uncertain. The V end was cut by 0 bases, the J end by 8 bases, with 16 bases between. Germline loops: CDR1 MNHNY, CDR2 SVGAGI (reference sequence). The CDR3 is 15 amino acids.

This sequence joins TRBV12-5 and TRBJ2-1; 9 bases are a match to TRBD1. V lost 6 bases and J lost 7; bases outside the gene matches: 4. The length of the CDR3 is 13 residues. Germline V CDR1 and CDR2: LGHNT, FRNRAP. CDR3 in DNA: TGTGCTAGTGGGACAGGGGGACGGAATGAGCAGTTCTTC. It yields the protein CASGTGGRNEQFF.

The chain couples TRBV6-5 to TRBJ2-7, with a possible D match to TRBD2 (5 bases). The V gene's germline CDR1 is MNHEY and CDR2 SVGAGI. The V gene lost 3 bases and the J gene lost 3 bases, with 15 bases spanning the gap. The CDR3 is made up of 15 amino acids. CDR3 nucleotides: TGTGCCAGCAGTTATGGGCGGGCCCCCCACTACGAGCAGTACTTC. The encoded protein is CASSYGRAPHYEQYF.

V is TRBV4-1 and J is TRBJ2-3; D remains unclear. V gave up 4 bases and J gave up 0 bases, with 8 bases separating them. The CDR3 runs 14 residues. CDR1 MGHRA and CDR2 YSYEKL come from the germline V gene. The CDR3 DNA reads as TGCGCCAGCAGCCGCTCCGCCAGCACAGATACGCAGTATTTT. This codes for CASSRSASTDTQYF.

The J gene is TRBJ2-4, the V gene TRBV18; possible D gene TRBD1, 6 bases. Germline assignment: CDR1 KGHSH and CDR2 LQKENI. V lost 3 bases and J 9 bases, leaving 15 bases between the germline ends. The CDR3 is 14 residues long. DNA of the CDR3: TGTGCCAGCTCACCGTTCGACAGGTCCAGCATTCAGTACTTC. It codes for CASSPFDRSSIQYF. The full variable domain, completed using reference TRBV18 and TRBJ2-4, is NAGVMQNPRHLVRRRGQEARLRCSPMKGHSHVYWYRQLPEEGLKFMVYLQKENIIDESGMPKERFSAEFPKEGPSILRIQQVVRGDSAAYFCASSPFDRSSIQYFGAGTRLSVL.

This clone was counted a single time. This sequence joins TRBV10-2 and TRBJ2-7, with unresolved D. The ends were cut back, 1 base at V and 3 bases at J, with 4 bases in the middle. CDR3 length equals 12 residues. In germline, CDR1 is WSHSY, CDR2 SAAADI. For the CDR3, the DNA is TGCGCCAGCAGTGAGTTGGGCTACGAGCAGTACTTC. Translating it yields CASSELGYEQYF.

The chain couples TRBV6-5 to TRBJ1-4, with 8 bases that match TRBD1. This CDR3 has 15 amino acids. The germline V gene encodes CDR1 MNHEY and CDR2 SVGAGI. Germline trimming cut 6 bases from V and 5 bases from J; bases unmatched to any gene: 8. CDR3 DNA sequence: TGTGCCAGCAGGGACAGACAGGGGCAAAATGAAAAACTGTTTTTT. Translated, it gives CASRDRQGQNEKLFF.